These T cell receptor beta chains were read from a single sample in a study of cytomegalovirus exposure and HLA in healthy donors. Sequencing was performed with immunoSEQ multiplex PCR; in TCRdb, only in-frame clones are kept and a portion is missing. The sample includes fewer than 110,000 clones, more than 80% seen only once; the top ten take 3% to 4%. Material for sequencing was PBMCs. Receptors were obtained from a man aged 25 to 40 in good health and CMV-seronegative. Each CDR3 is given with its conserved first and last residue. Fields, in order: J gene, V gene, D gene, clone size, CDR3 DNA, CDR3 protein. D genes are given only for firm matches. Only some rows state a clone size, as once, few, many or a class for expanded clones.

>TRBJ2-1|TRBV11-3|-|-
TGTGCCAGCAGCTTAGTTTCAGGGTTTGATGAGCAGTTCTTC
CASSLVSGFDEQFF
>TRBJ2-7|TRBV4-1|-|-
TGCGCCAGCAGCTACTTCGCCAAGGGGGCCTACGAGCAGTACTTC
CASSYFAKGAYEQYF
>TRBJ1-1|TRBV5-1|-|-
TGCGCCAGCAGCTTGGAAGGGGGACGAATCACTGAAGCTTTCTTT
CASSLEGGRITEAFF
>TRBJ1-6|TRBV27|TRBD1|once
TGTGCCAGCAGTTCCGGACAGGGCTATCTCCACTTT
CASSSGQGYLHF
>TRBJ2-2|TRBV4-3|-|-
TGCGCCAGCAGCCAAGATTACTTCGGGGAGCTGTTTTTT
CASSQDYFGELFF
>TRBJ2-3|TRBV5-1|TRBD2|-
TGCGCCAGCAGCTCTGGACTAGCGGCAGATACGCAGTATTTT
CASSSGLAADTQYF
>TRBJ1-5|TRBV5-1|-|-
TGCGCCAGCAGATCGGGGGAGGGCGATCAGCCCCAGCATTTT
CASRSGEGDQPQHF
>TRBJ1-2|TRBV6-5|TRBD1|-
TGTGCCAGCAGCCGGACAGGGAACTATGGCTACACCTTC
CASSRTGNYGYTF
>TRBJ1-1|TRBV5-4|TRBD1|-
TGTGCCAGCAGCTTGACAGGGGATAACACTGAAGCTTTCTTT
CASSLTGDNTEAFF
>TRBJ1-5|TRBV11-2|-|-
TGTGCCAGCAGCTTAGTACAGGTATATAGCAATCAGCCCCAGCATTTT
CASSLVQVYSNQPQHF
>TRBJ2-6|TRBV4-1|-|-
TGCGCCAGCAGCCAAGAACAATTAAACTCTGGGGCCAACGTCCTGACTTTC
CASSQEQLNSGANVLTF